Sequencing of this T cell receptor beta chain was carried out in a study of T cells in Graves' hyperthyroidism and ophthalmopathy. This CDR3 comprises 16 residues. Germline values: CDR1 MGHDK, CDR2 SYGVNS. It was RNA transcripts that yielded the amplified TCR beta CDR3 regions. A first-round RT-PCR of the TCR CDR3 used the HTBI primer set. TCRdb independently ran MiXCR on the multiplex PCR reads; one entry per CDR3 protein. The sample shows over 500,000 distinct CDR3 sequences, 40% to 55% of them seen only once. About this clonotype: Mismatch with germline at one junction end may stem from a read error.

This chain connects TRBV25-1 to TRBJ2-2; TRBD1 aligns across 9 bases. Sequencing input: peripheral blood or thyroid tissue (not recorded which). This receptor was obtained from an adult woman with Graves' disease, either hyperthyroidism or ophthalmopathy (not recorded which). Here the CDR3 reads CASSVAGTGSTGELFF. The CDR3 DNA is TGTGCCAGTAGTGTCGCCGGGACAGGGAGCACCGGGGAGCTGTTTTTT.